This T cell receptor (beta chain) came from a study of shared clonotypes between healthy human individuals. In regard to this clone: Other DNA sequences in this sample translate to the same CDR3.

Libraries were prepared by immunoSEQ multiplex PCR; TCRdb keeps only in-frame clonotypes and omits some of them. Of about 1.4 million clones in the sample, around 97% are singletons; the top ten hold roughly 1.2%. The sequenced material came from naive CD4+ T cells sorted from blood. Stated subset: CD45RA+ positively selected. The receptor's source is a man aged 30-40 years in good health.

The CDR3 sequence is CASSLVGSNQPQHF. In nucleotides, the CDR3 is TGTGCCAGCAGCTTGGTGGGTAGCAATCAGCCCCAGCATTTT. The chain employs TRBV5-5 and TRBJ1-5, with unresolved D. CDR3 length equals 14 residues. In germline, CDR1 is SGHKS, CDR2 YYEKEE (reference sequence). Trimming took 0 bases from V and 0 from J, leaving 4 bases between them.